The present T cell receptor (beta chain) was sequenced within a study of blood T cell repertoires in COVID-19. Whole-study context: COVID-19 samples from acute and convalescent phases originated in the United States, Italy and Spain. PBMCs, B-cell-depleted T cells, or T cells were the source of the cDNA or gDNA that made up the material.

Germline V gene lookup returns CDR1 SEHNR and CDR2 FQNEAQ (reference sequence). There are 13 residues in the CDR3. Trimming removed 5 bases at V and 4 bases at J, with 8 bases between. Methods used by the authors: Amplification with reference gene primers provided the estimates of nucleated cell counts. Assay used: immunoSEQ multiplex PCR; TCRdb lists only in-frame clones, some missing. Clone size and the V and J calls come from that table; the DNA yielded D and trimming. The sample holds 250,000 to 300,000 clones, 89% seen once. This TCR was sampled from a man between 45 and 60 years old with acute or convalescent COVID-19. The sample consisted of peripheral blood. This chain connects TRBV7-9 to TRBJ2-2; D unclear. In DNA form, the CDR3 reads TGTGCCAGCAGCCCCCGTCCCACCGGGGAGCTGTTTTTT. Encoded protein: CASSPRPTGELFF.